Listed below are T cell receptor beta chains from one sample, sequenced in a study of control samples from healthy donors and cancer patients. Profiling relied on immunoSEQ multiplex PCR, and the TCRdb table lists in-frame clones only, not all of them. This sample yields around 150,000 clones, of which about nine tenths are seen a single time; just under 5% belongs to the top ten. The sample comprised blood. All receptors come from a man younger than 45 in good health. Both conserved end residues are part of each CDR3. The D gene is left open where the match is weak. Clone size is stated in some rows and not others, as once, few, many or a class when expanded.

TRBV29-1	TRBJ2-1	.	.	TGCAGCGTTGGTGGCAGGGCCGGGTGGAATGAGCAGTTCTTC	CSVGGRAGWNEQFF
TRBV7-9	TRBJ1-6	once	.	TGTGCCAGCAGCGACTGGGCCAGCTATTATTCACCCCTCCACTTT	CASSDWASYYSPLHF
TRBV19	TRBJ2-3	.	.	TGTGCCAGTAGTTGGCGTAGGGGTTCAGATACGCAGTATTTT	CASSWRRGSDTQYF
TRBV7-3	TRBJ2-2	.	TRBD1	TGTGCCAGCAGCGTAACAGGGGGCAACACCGGGGAGCTGTTTTTT	CASSVTGGNTGELFF
TRBV20-1	TRBJ2-7	once	TRBD1	TGCAGTGCTAGTGTGGAGAGTTTAGGGACAGCATACGAGCAGTACTTC	CSASVESLGTAYEQYF
TRBV18	TRBJ1-4	.	.	TGTGCCAGCTCATCACAGGGCACAACTAATGAAAAACTGTTTTTT	CASSSQGTTNEKLFF
TRBV11-3	TRBJ1-4	.	TRBD1	TGTGCCAGCAGCTTGACAGGGGTAGTTAATGAAAAACTGTTTTTT	CASSLTGVVNEKLFF
TRBV12-5	TRBJ1-4	.	TRBD1	TGTGCTAGTGGCAGGGGGAGTGAAAAACTGTTTTTT	CASGRGSEKLFF
TRBV10-1	TRBJ2-7	.	.	TGCGCCAGCAGATACACCCGCCATCCGAGGGCCGAGCAGTACTTC	CASRYTRHPRAEQYF
TRBV7-2	TRBJ1-4	few	TRBD1	TGTGCCAGCAGCCGTTCCCAGGGGGTCTTCGAAAAACTGTTTTTT	CASSRSQGVFEKLFF
TRBV7-2	TRBJ2-7	few	TRBD1	TGTGCCAGCAGCTTCGGACAGGGGGCCATCTACGAGCAGTACTTC	CASSFGQGAIYEQYF
TRBV19	TRBJ2-5	.	.	TGTGCCAGTAGTATCAGCGGGCAGGGGCAAGAGACCCAGTACTTC	CASSISGQGQETQYF
TRBV7-2	TRBJ1-5	.	.	TGTGCCAGCAGCCAGCGGTCAGTTAGCAATCAGCCCCAGCATTTT	CASSQRSVSNQPQHF
TRBV11-2	TRBJ2-6	.	.	TGTGCCAGCAGCACTACTACCTCTGGGGCCAACGTCCTGACTTTC	CASSTTTSGANVLTF
TRBV11-2	TRBJ2-1	.	.	TGTGCCAGCAGCTTCCCCCGAAGACCGCCGACGCACGCAGTTAATGAGCAGTTCTTC	CASSFPRRPPTHAVNEQFF
TRBV5-6	TRBJ2-7	.	TRBD1	TGTGCCAGCAGCCCGGGACAGGGGGAGATTTTTTACGAGCAGTACTTC	CASSPGQGEIFYEQYF
TRBV7-7	TRBJ2-7	once	.	TGTGCCAGCAGCTCCCCGGAGACCTTCTACGAGCAGTACTTC	CASSSPETFYEQYF
TRBV4-1	TRBJ2-2	.	.	TGCGCCAGCAGCCAAGAAACGGGAGCGGGCACCGGGGAGCTGTTTTTT	CASSQETGAGTGELFF
TRBV11-2	TRBJ1-2	.	TRBD1	TGTGCCAGCAGCGTAGGGACAGGAGGCGGCTACACCTTC	CASSVGTGGGYTF
TRBV24-1	TRBJ2-1	.	TRBD2	TGTGCCACCAGCCACACTAGCGGAACCTACAATGAGCAGTTCTTC	CATSHTSGTYNEQFF
TRBV9	TRBJ1-3	.	TRBD1	TGTGCCAGCAGCCCCTACCCCGCAGGGGACAGCGGAAACACCATATATTTT	CASSPYPAGDSGNTIYF
TRBV27	TRBJ2-1	.	.	TGTGCCAGCAGTCCAGCGGCCTACAATGAGCAGTTCTTC	CASSPAAYNEQFF
TRBV5-1	TRBJ1-2	.	.	TGCGCCAGCAGCTTGGATTACGGTACAGGGCAGCGCTACACCTTC	CASSLDYGTGQRYTF